The rows below give T cell receptor beta chains drawn from one sample of a study of T-cell memory formation after mild COVID-19. From the 5' RACE reads, TCRdb called clonotypes with MiXCR, one entry per CDR3 protein. The sample consists of fewer than 250,000 distinct CDR3 sequences, 15% to 20% of them appearing once. Source material: PBMCs or a T cell subset sorted from them (not recorded which). The receptor source for this set is an adult woman who had mild COVID-19 (a few samples of this study predate the infection). Cell type and time point are not known. Each CDR3 is given with its conserved first and last residue. D genes are given only for firm matches.

J gene,V gene,CDR3 length,D gene,CDR3 protein
TRBJ1-2,TRBV5-6,15,TRBD1,CASSLKDRALYGYTF
TRBJ1-6,TRBV6-5,15,.,CASSYTGQPDSPLHF
TRBJ2-2,TRBV15,12,.,CATGRDTGELFF
TRBJ1-1,TRBV18,16,TRBD1,CASSPGVAGGDTEAFF
TRBJ2-7,TRBV20-1,22,.,CSAGLYEFVGVVAGPTPYEQYF
TRBJ2-1,TRBV29-1,16,TRBD2,CSAGQGTSGSYSEQFF
TRBJ2-5,TRBV30,13,.,CAWSMLGPETQYF
TRBJ2-4,TRBV29-1,14,.,CSVMGRLAKNIQYF
TRBJ1-1,TRBV29-1,13,TRBD1,CSVGTGRNTEAFF
TRBJ2-1,TRBV11-2,14,TRBD1,CASSSWDSPNEQFF
TRBJ2-3,TRBV5-1,17,.,CASSPGTSSSSTDTQYF
TRBJ1-2,TRBV19,13,.,CASSLGSNYGYTF
TRBJ2-1,TRBV5-1,16,TRBD2,CASSRGSGGALNEQFF
TRBJ1-3,TRBV2,12,.,CASSRAGNTIYF
TRBJ2-1,TRBV7-9,12,.,CASSLAVDEQFF
TRBJ2-2,TRBV6-5,16,TRBD1,CASSYFGQGSTGELFF
TRBJ2-1,TRBV24-1,16,TRBD1,CATSDSRGQDYNEQFF
TRBJ2-3,TRBV7-2,18,TRBD2,CASSLAASGGLSTDTQYF
TRBJ2-7,TRBV12-3/TRBV12-4,14,TRBD1,CASTSDRGRHEQYF
TRBJ2-1,TRBV7-2,18,TRBD2,CASRGLAGGPSSYNEQFF
TRBJ1-1,TRBV11-3,15,TRBD1,CASSFWDTGGTEAFF
TRBJ1-3,TRBV7-3,17,.,CASSLTFVRTIKNTIYF
TRBJ1-2,TRBV7-2,15,.,CASSLAGGPNYGYTF
TRBJ2-3,TRBV6-2/TRBV6-3,15,.,CASSRIRDPTDTQYF
TRBJ1-4,TRBV12-3/TRBV12-4,15,.,CASSPPGSRNEKLFF
TRBJ1-1,TRBV5-1,14,.,CASSHGVGNTEAFF
TRBJ2-3,TRBV6-5,15,.,CASRPRRSATDTQYF
TRBJ1-2,TRBV7-2,14,.,CASSLGTGVHGYTF
TRBJ2-1,TRBV12-3/TRBV12-4,15,TRBD1,CASSDGQGSGNEQFF
TRBJ2-1,TRBV12-3/TRBV12-4,15,.,CASSRLLTGPNEQFF
TRBJ2-1,TRBV7-2,16,TRBD2,CASSLGPAGGHNEQFF
TRBJ1-1,TRBV18,14,.,CASSPRQLDTEAFF
TRBJ1-5,TRBV5-1,14,.,CASSLDSLQGPQHF
TRBJ2-2,TRBV27,14,.,CASNNREDTGELFF
TRBJ1-1,TRBV12-3/TRBV12-4,15,TRBD1,CASRIQGAANTEAFF
TRBJ2-3,TRBV20-1,17,TRBD1,CSARDLTGGSHTDTQYF
TRBJ1-1,TRBV5-1,12,TRBD1,CASSLQTGEAFF
TRBJ2-5,TRBV6-2/TRBV6-3,16,.,CASSYSVSQYQETQYF
TRBJ2-3,TRBV5-6,15,TRBD1,CASSPDRGLTDTQYF
TRBJ1-1,TRBV5-1,14,.,CASSLEALSTEAFF
TRBJ2-2,TRBV18,15,.,CASSRQPLDTGELFF
TRBJ1-1,TRBV7-8,14,TRBD1,CASSSQDRVAEAFF
TRBJ2-2,TRBV5-1,13,.,CASSLAATGELFF
TRBJ2-5,TRBV5-6,16,.,CASSLSIRGDWETQYF
TRBJ2-5,TRBV4-2,14,.,CASSQSQQRETQYF
TRBJ2-3,TRBV20-1,15,TRBD2,CSAPLSGDLADTQYF
TRBJ2-3,TRBV5-1,17,TRBD2,CASSSRPGGGAADTQYF
TRBJ2-7,TRBV5-6,14,TRBD1,CASSLTGTGNEQYF
TRBJ1-2,TRBV21-1,14,.,CASSRRTCGDGYTF
TRBJ2-7,TRBV25-1,13,.,CASSGTFSYEQYF